The subject of this entry is one T cell receptor (beta chain). This sample stems from a study of blood T cell repertoires in COVID-19. Study as a whole: The study drew acute and convalescent COVID-19 samples from the United States, Italy and Spain. T cells, B-cell-depleted T cells, or PBMCs provided the cDNA or gDNA that served as material.

This CDR3 is 15 amino acids long. Germline CDR1 is LGHDT and CDR2 is YNNKEL (reference sequence). Trimming pared 4 bases from V and 0 bases from J, leaving 12 bases between. Per the study methods: Estimation of nucleated cell counts was performed using reference gene primer amplification. Sequencing used immunoSEQ multiplex PCR; TCRdb keeps in-frame clones, though not all of them. V and J calls plus clone size are reproduced from that table; the DNA served to infer D and trimming. The sample has some 200,000 clones, roughly 82% seen once. The chain carries TRBV3-1 (or the pseudogene TRBV3-2) and TRBJ1-1; D is unclear. The sequence came from a man aged 45-65 years with active or convalescent COVID-19. Specimen: peripheral blood. The CDR3 DNA sequence: TGTGCCAGCAGCCCCACGGTATCCATGAACACTGAAGCTTTCTTT. Encoded protein: CASSPTVSMNTEAFF.